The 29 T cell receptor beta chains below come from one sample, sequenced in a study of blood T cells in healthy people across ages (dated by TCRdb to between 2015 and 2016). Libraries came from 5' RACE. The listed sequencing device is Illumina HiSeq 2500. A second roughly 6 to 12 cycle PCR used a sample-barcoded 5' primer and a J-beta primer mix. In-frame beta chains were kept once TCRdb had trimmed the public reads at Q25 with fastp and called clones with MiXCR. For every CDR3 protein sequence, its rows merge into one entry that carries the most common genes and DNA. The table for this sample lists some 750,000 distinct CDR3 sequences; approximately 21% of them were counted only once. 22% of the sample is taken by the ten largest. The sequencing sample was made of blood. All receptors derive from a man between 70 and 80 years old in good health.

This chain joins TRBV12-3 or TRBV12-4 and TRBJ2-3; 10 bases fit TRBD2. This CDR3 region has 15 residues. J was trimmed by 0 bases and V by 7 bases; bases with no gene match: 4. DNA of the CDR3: TGTGCCAGCACCTCACTAGCGGGGAGCACAGATACGCAGTATTTT. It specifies CASTSLAGSTDTQYF.

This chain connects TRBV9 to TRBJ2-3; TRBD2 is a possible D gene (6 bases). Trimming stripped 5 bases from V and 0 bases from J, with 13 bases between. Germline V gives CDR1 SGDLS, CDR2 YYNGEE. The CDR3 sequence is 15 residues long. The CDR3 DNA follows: TGTGCCAGCAGATCTAGCGCTCTAAGCACAGATACGCAGTATTTT. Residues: CASRSSALSTDTQYF.

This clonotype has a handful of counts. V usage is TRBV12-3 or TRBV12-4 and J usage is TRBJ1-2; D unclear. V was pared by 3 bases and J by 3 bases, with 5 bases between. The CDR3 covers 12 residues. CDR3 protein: CASSFQDYGYTF. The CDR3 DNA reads TGTGCCAGCAGTTTTCAGGACTATGGCTACACCTTC.

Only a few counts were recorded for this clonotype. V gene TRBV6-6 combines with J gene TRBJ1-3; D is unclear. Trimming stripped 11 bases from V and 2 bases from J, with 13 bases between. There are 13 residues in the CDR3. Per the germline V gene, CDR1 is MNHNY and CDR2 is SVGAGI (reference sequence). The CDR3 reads CAVSQSTGNTIYF. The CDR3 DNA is TGTGCCGTCAGCCAGTCTACTGGAAACACCATATATTTT.

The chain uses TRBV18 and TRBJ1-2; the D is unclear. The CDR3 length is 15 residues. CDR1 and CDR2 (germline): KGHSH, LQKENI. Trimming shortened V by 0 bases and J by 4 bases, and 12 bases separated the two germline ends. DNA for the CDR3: TGTGCCAGCTCACCACCGGCTCAGGCGCCCTATGGCTACACCTTC. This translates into CASSPPAQAPYGYTF.

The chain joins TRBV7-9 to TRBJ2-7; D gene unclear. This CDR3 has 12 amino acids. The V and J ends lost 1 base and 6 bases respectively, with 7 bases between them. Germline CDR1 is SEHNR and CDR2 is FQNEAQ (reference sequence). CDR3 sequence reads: CASSLEVGEQYF. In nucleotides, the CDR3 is TGTGCCAGCAGCTTAGAGGTGGGCGAGCAGTACTTC.

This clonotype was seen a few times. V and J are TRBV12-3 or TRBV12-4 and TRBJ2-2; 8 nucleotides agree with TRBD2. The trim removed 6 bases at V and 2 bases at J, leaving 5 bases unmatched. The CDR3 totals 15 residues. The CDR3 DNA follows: TGTGCCAGCAGCACACTAGCGGCCAACACCGGGGAGCTGTTTTTT. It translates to CASSTLAANTGELFF.

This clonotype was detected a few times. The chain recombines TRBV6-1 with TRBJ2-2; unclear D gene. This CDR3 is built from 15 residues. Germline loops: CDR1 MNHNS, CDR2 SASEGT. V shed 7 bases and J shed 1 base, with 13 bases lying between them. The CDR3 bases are TGTGCCAGCACCTTCTCCCCAGAGAACACCGGGGAGCTGTTTTTT. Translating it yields CASTFSPENTGELFF.

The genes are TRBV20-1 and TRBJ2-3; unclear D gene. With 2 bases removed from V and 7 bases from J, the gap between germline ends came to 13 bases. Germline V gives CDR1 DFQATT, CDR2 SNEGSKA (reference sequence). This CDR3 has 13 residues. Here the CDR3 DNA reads TGCAGTGCTAGAAACCCTCCCGTCTATACGCAGTATTTT. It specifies CSARNPPVYTQYF.

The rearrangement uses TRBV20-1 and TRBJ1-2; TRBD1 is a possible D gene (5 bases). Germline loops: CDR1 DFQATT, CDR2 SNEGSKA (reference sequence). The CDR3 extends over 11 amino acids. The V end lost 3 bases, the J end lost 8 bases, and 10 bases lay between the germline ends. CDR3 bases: TGCAGTGCTAGGAGGGGTGGGGGCTACACCTTC. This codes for CSARRGGGYTF.

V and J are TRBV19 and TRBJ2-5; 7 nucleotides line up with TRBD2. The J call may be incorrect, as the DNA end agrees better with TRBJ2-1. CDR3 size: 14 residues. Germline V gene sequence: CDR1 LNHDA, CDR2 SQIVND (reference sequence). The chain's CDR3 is CASSMGREPNEQFF. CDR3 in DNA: TGTGCCAGTAGTATGGGGCGGGAGCCCAATGAGCAGTTCTTC.

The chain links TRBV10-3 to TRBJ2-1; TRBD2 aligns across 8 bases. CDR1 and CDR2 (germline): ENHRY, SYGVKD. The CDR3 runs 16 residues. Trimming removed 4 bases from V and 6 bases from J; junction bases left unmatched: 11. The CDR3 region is CAISVREAGEGNEQFF. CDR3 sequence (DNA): TGTGCCATCAGTGTAAGGGAAGCGGGGGAGGGCAATGAGCAGTTCTTC.

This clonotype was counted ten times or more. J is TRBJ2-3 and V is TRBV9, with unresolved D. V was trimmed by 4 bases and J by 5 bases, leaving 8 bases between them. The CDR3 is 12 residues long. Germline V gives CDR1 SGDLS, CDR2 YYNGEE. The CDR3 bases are TGTGCCAGCAGCCCATCCTTAGATACGCAGTATTTT. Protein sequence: CASSPSLDTQYF.

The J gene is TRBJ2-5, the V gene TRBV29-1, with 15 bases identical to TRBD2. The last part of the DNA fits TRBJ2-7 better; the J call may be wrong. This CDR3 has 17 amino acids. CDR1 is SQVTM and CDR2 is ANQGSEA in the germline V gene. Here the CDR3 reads CSVAAGTSGRKPYEQYV. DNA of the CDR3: TGCAGCGTTGCCGCCGGGACTAGCGGGAGGAAACCCTACGAGCAGTACGTC.

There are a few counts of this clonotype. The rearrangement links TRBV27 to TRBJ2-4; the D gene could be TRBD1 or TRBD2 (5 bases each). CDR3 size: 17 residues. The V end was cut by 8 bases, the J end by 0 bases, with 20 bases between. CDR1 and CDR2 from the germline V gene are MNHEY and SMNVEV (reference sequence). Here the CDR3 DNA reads TGTGCCAGCTCAACCGCATGGGGGACCCTAGCCAAAAACATTCAGTACTTC. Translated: CASSTAWGTLAKNIQYF.

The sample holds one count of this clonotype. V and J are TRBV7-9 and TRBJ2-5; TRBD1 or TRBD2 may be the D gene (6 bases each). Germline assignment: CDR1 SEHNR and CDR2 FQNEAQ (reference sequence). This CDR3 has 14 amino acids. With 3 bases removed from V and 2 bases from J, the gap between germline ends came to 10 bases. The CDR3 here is CASSFGGLQETQYF. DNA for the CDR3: TGTGCCAGCAGCTTTGGGGGGCTTCAAGAGACCCAGTACTTC.

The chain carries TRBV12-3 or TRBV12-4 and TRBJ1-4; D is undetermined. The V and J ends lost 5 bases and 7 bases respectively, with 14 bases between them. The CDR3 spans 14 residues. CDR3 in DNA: TGTGCCAGCAGTCCCCCCGTAGGCTCTGAAAAACTGTTTTTT. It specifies CASSPPVGSEKLFF.

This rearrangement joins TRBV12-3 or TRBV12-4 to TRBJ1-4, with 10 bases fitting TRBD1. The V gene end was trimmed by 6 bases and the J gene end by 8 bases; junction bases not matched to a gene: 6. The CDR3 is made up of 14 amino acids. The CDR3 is CASRWTGGGEKLFF. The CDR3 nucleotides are TGTGCCAGCAGATGGACAGGGGGAGGAGAAAAACTGTTTTTT.

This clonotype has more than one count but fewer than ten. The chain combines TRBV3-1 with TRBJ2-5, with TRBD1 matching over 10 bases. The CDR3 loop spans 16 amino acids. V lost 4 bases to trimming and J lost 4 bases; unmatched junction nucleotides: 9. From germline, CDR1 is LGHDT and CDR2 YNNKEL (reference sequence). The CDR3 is CASSRTPGQGRETQYF. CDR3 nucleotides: TGTGCCAGCAGCCGGACGCCGGGACAGGGGAGAGAGACCCAGTACTTC.

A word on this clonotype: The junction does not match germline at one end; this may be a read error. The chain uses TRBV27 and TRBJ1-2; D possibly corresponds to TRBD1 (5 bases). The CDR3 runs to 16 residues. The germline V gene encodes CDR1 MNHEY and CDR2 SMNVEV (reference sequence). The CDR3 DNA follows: TGTGCCAGCAGTTTGAGTTACTCCTCAGGGAACTGTGGCTACACCTTC. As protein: CASSLSYSSGNCGYTF.

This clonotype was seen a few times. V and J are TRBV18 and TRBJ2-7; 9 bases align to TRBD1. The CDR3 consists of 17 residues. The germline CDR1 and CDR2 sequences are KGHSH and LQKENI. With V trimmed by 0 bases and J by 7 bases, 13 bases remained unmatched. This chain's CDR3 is CASSPPGQGTAQGEQYF. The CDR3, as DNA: TGTGCCAGCTCACCACCGGGACAGGGTACCGCTCAGGGGGAGCAGTACTTC.

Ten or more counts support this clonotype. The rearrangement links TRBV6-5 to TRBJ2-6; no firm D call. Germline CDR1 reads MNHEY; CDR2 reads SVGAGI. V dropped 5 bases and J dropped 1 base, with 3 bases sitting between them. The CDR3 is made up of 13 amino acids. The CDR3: CASSMSGANVLTF. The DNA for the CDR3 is TGTGCCAGCAGTATGTCTGGGGCCAACGTCCTGACTTTC.

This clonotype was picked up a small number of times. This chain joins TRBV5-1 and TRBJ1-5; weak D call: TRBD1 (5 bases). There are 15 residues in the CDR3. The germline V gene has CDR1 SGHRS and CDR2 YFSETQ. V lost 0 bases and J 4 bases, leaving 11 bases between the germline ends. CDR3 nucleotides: TGCGCCAGCAGCTTGGGGCCTCAGGGAAATCAGCCCCAGCATTTT. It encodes CASSLGPQGNQPQHF. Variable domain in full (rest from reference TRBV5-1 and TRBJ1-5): KAGVTQTPRYLIKTRGQQVTLSCSPISGHRSVSWYQQTPGQGLQFLFEYFSETQRNKGNFPGRFSGRQFSNSRSEMNVSTLELGDSALYLCASSLGPQGNQPQHFGDGTRLSIL.

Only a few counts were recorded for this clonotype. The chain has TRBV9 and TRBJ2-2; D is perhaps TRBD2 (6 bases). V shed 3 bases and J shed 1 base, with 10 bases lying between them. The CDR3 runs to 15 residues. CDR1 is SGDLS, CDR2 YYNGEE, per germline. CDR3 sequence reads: CASSARDWNTGELFF. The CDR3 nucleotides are TGTGCCAGCAGCGCTCGGGACTGGAACACCGGGGAGCTGTTTTTT.

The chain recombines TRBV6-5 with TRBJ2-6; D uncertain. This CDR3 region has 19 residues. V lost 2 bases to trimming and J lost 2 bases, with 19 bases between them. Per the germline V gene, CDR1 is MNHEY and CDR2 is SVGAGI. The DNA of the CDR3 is TGTGCCAGCAGTTACCAAATTGGCGACTCGAGGACTGGGGCCAACGTCCTGACTTTC. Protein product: CASSYQIGDSRTGANVLTF.

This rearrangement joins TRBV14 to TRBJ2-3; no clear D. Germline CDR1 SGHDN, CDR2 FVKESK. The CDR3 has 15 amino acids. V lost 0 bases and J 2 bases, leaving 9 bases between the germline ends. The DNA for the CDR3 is TGTGCCAGCAGCCAAGATCGTCGTTACACAGATACGCAGTATTTT. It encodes CASSQDRRYTDTQYF.

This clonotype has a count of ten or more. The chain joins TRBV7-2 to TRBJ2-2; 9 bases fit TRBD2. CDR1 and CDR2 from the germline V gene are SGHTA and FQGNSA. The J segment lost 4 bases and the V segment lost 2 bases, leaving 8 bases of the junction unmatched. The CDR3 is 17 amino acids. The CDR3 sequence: CASSLYAGGTTTGELFF. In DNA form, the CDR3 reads TGTGCCAGCAGCTTATACGCGGGAGGGACAACCACCGGGGAGCTGTTTTTT. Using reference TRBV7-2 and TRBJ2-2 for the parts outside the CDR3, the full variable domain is GAGVSQSPSNKVTEKGKDVELRCDPISGHTALYWYRQSLGQGLEFLIYFQGNSAPDKSGLPSDRFSAERTGGSVSTLTIQRTQQEDSAVYLCASSLYAGGTTTGELFFGEGSRLTVL.

The CDR3 spells CSVEDRKQTTNYGYTF. The CDR3 region has the DNA TGCAGCGTTGAAGATCGGAAACAGACTACTAACTATGGCTACACCTTC. This chain connects TRBV29-1 to TRBJ1-2; D call uncertain. The V end lost 0 bases, the J end lost 0 bases, and 14 bases lay between the germline ends. The CDR3 is 16 residues long. Germline V lookup: CDR1 SQVTM, CDR2 ANQGSEA.

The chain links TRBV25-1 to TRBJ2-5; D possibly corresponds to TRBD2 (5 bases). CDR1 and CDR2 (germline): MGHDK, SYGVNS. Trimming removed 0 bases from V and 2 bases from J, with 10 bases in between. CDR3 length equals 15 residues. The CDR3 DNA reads TGTGCCAGCAGTGAATATATACGGGGACAAGAGACCCAGTACTTC. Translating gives CASSEYIRGQETQYF.